This record looks at one TCR beta chain sequence and its context. It is unclear where the CDR3 begins or ends on the DNA, so no DNA is shown, and the CDR3 is as TCRdb lists it. Participants were aged about 18 to 100 years, lived in roughly 23 US areas, and enrolled virtually. Cohorts were based on clinical histories the participants reported. The CDR3 has 17 residues if both end residues are counted. Germline CDR1 is MDHEN and CDR2 is SYDVKM. This entry belongs to a study of blood T cell repertoires in COVID-19. Study-level background: Collection of acute and convalescent COVID-19 samples took place in the United States, Italy and Spain.

As processed by the authors: It was from reference gene primer amplification that nucleated cell counts were estimated. Here immunoSEQ multiplex PCR was the method, and the copy in TCRdb shows in-frame clones only, minus some. That table is the source of V, J and clone size, and D and trimming were worked out from the DNA. This table holds under 500,000 clones, 80% to 90% found once. The specimen sequenced was PBMCs or T cells enriched from blood (not recorded which). This clonotype originated in a man aged 30 to 39 who had recovered from COVID-19. This rearrangement joins TRBV28 to TRBJ2-3; TRBD2, the D gene given by the table, was not confirmed from the DNA. The chain's CDR3 is CASSSSEGVLDTDTQYF.